This is a list of T cell receptor beta chains from one sample in a study of CD8 T cells in ankylosing spondylitis. Each CDR3 protein gets one entry after TCRdb re-called the 5' RACE reads with MiXCR. Here the sample spans roughly 190,000 distinct CDR3 sequences, around 13% being singletons. The sequenced material came from blood, either unsorted or a sorted T cell fraction (not recorded which). These TCRs come from a male donor with ankylosing spondylitis or in good health (not recorded which). The CDR3 runs from the conserved cysteine through the conserved F or W. A D gene is named only where the DNA matches it firmly. Part of the rows lack a size; the others show once, few, many or a class for expanded clones.

D,V,J,size,CDR3,DNA
-,TRBV29-1,TRBJ2-1,many,CSIRGASYNEQFF,TGCAGCATCAGGGGAGCTTCCTACAATGAGCAGTTCTTC
TRBD2,TRBV11-2,TRBJ2-3,few,CASSLRFYETSGSIDTQYF,TGTGCCAGCAGCTTGAGGTTTTATGAGACTAGCGGGAGCATAGATACGCAGTATTTT
-,TRBV7-9,TRBJ2-7,-,CASTGRVTYEQYF,TGTGCCAGCACCGGACGCGTCACGTACGAGCAGTACTTC
TRBD1,TRBV10-3,TRBJ1-2,-,CAISGRDSQTFNYGYTF,TGTGCCATCAGCGGCCGGGACAGCCAAACCTTTAACTATGGCTACACCTTC
TRBD1,TRBV10-1,TRBJ2-7,once,CASSNPGTGDYEQYF,TGCGCCAGCAGTAATCCCGGGACAGGGGATTACGAGCAGTACTTC
TRBD2,TRBV5-1,TRBJ2-1,few,CASSFTSGGDNEQFF,TGCGCCAGCAGCTTTACTAGCGGGGGGGACAATGAGCAGTTCTTC
TRBD1,TRBV12-3/TRBV12-4,TRBJ1-6,-,CASSFETGGSPLHF,TGTGCCAGCAGTTTTGAAACAGGGGGGTCACCCCTCCACTTT
-,TRBV27,TRBJ1-4,-,CASSPRDSWSINEKLFF,TGTGCCAGCAGTCCCCGTGACAGTTGGTCCATTAATGAAAAACTGTTTTTT
TRBD2,TRBV10-1,TRBJ2-3,-,CASSESIFLAGVGTDTQYF,TGCGCCAGCAGTGAGTCGATTTTCCTGGCGGGAGTTGGCACAGATACGCAGTATTTT
TRBD1,TRBV20-1,TRBJ1-5,few,CSANRDRHQPQHF,TGCAGTGCTAACCGGGACAGGCATCAGCCCCAGCATTTT
TRBD2,TRBV20-1,TRBJ2-1,few,CSARDSGEGNNEQFF,TGCAGTGCTAGAGACAGCGGGGAAGGGAACAATGAGCAGTTCTTC
-,TRBV2,TRBJ1-1,-,CASNRDTEAFF,TGTGCCAGCAATAGGGATACTGAAGCTTTCTTT
TRBD2,TRBV27,TRBJ2-1,-,CASSLWDSGSLRNEQFF,TGTGCCAGCAGTTTATGGGATAGCGGGAGTCTGAGGAATGAGCAGTTCTTC
-,TRBV6-1,TRBJ1-2,-,CASSERVPNYGYTF,TGTGCCAGCAGTGAACGGGTCCCTAACTATGGCTACACCTTC
-,TRBV11-2,TRBJ1-6,-,CASSLVAGSYNSPLHF,TGTGCCAGCAGCTTAGTAGCAGGGTCCTATAATTCACCCCTCCACTTT
-,TRBV24-1,TRBJ2-2,-,CATSDGITGELFF,TGTGCCACCAGTGATGGGATCACCGGGGAGCTGTTTTTT
TRBD2,TRBV11-3,TRBJ2-7,-,CASSPGRDGSYEQYF,TGTGCCAGCAGCCCCGGGAGGGACGGATCCTACGAGCAGTACTTC
-,TRBV5-1,TRBJ2-2,many,CASSLAPNTGELFF,TGCGCCAGCAGCTTGGCTCCTAACACCGGGGAGCTGTTTTTT
TRBD2,TRBV20-1,TRBJ2-7,few,CSARVPGERGAYEQYF,TGCAGTGCTAGAGTCCCGGGGGAGCGGGGGGCTTACGAGCAGTACTTC
TRBD1,TRBV7-6,TRBJ2-1,-,CASSLSGTGGEQFF,TGTGCCAGCAGCTTGTCCGGGACAGGGGGCGAGCAGTTCTTC
-,TRBV30,TRBJ2-7,-,CASGVLGSYEQYF,TGTGCCTCGGGAGTGCTGGGGTCCTACGAGCAGTACTTC
-,TRBV21-1,TRBJ1-5,-,CASSLGEGNQPQHF,TGTGCCAGCAGTTTAGGCGAAGGAAATCAGCCCCAGCATTTT
-,TRBV7-2,TRBJ2-3,many,CASSRDSTDTQYF,TGTGCCAGCAGCCGTGACAGCACAGATACGCAGTATTTT
-,TRBV5-1,TRBJ2-7,few,CASSSWTNDPYEQYF,TGCGCCAGCAGCTCATGGACGAATGACCCCTACGAGCAGTACTTC
-,TRBV11-2,TRBJ2-1,many,CASSLVGRNPYNEQFF,TGTGCCAGCAGCTTAGTCGGACGGAACCCATACAATGAGCAGTTCTTC
-,TRBV18,TRBJ2-7,few,CASSPPSRGYEQYF,TGTGCCAGCTCACCACCATCCAGGGGTTACGAGCAGTACTTC
-,TRBV27,TRBJ2-3,many,CASSPGTSSKYF,TGTGCCAGCAGCCCCGGGACATCCAGCAAGTATTTT
-,TRBV27,TRBJ2-3,few,CASSPFERRTDTQYF,TGTGCCAGCAGCCCTTTCGAGCGCCGCACAGATACGCAGTATTTT
TRBD1,TRBV20-1,TRBJ2-1,-,CSAPGQGAYEQFF,TGCAGTGCGCCGGGACAGGGCGCCTATGAGCAGTTCTTC
TRBD2,TRBV4-1,TRBJ2-3,-,CASSQEITSADTQYF,TGCGCCAGCAGCCAAGAAATTACTAGCGCAGATACGCAGTATTTT
-,TRBV5-1,TRBJ2-7,few,CASSPGRGSEQYF,TGCGCCAGCAGCCCGGGTCGGGGCTCCGAGCAGTACTTC
-,TRBV9,TRBJ1-1,many,CASSVEDGTEAFF,TGTGCCAGCAGCGTTGAGGACGGTACTGAAGCTTTCTTT
-,TRBV7-2,TRBJ2-5,few,CASSDRAEEFETQYF,TGTGCCAGCAGCGACCGGGCCGAAGAGTTCGAGACCCAGTACTTC
TRBD2,TRBV4-1,TRBJ2-3,few,CASSQPTSGRAGDTQYF,TGCGCCAGCAGCCAACCAACTAGCGGGAGGGCCGGAGATACGCAGTATTTT
TRBD1,TRBV27,TRBJ1-4,-,CASRRIWTGGREKLFF,TGTGCCAGCAGAAGGATATGGACAGGGGGAAGGGAAAAACTGTTTTTT
-,TRBV7-9,TRBJ2-5,few,CASSPPAYQETQYF,TGTGCCAGCAGCCCCCCGGCCTACCAAGAGACCCAGTACTTC
-,TRBV4-1,TRBJ2-7,-,CASSQDWPDEQYF,TGCGCCAGCAGCCAAGATTGGCCGGACGAGCAGTACTTC
TRBD1,TRBV7-2,TRBJ1-1,many,CASSFLTGESMNTEAFF,TGTGCCAGCAGCTTCCTAACAGGGGAATCCATGAACACTGAAGCTTTCTTT
-,TRBV18,TRBJ2-7,few,CASSPETDRYEQYF,TGTGCCAGCTCACCTGAGACTGATCGGTACGAGCAGTACTTC
TRBD2,TRBV19,TRBJ2-7,-,CASSIDAGGHPIYEQYF,TGTGCCAGTAGTATAGATGCGGGGGGCCATCCTATTTACGAGCAGTACTTC
-,TRBV7-8,TRBJ2-3,many,CASSLERFGSSPDTQYF,TGTGCCAGCAGCTTAGAGCGGTTTGGTAGCTCCCCAGATACGCAGTATTTT
-,TRBV20-1,TRBJ2-2,-,CSARRGNEAGELFF,TGCAGTGCTAGGCGAGGGAATGAAGCCGGGGAGCTGTTTTTT
-,TRBV4-1,TRBJ2-1,few,CASSHPSPGSGYNEQFF,TGCGCCAGCAGCCACCCCAGTCCGGGTTCCGGTTACAATGAGCAGTTCTTC
-,TRBV5-1,TRBJ1-1,few,CASSSGTSVNTEAFF,TGCGCCAGCAGCTCCGGGACAAGTGTTAACACTGAAGCTTTCTTT
TRBD1,TRBV27,TRBJ1-4,-,CASSSGTGKLFF,TGTGCCAGCAGTTCCGGGACAGGGAAACTGTTTTTT
-,TRBV10-3,TRBJ2-1,-,CAISEYPTYNEQFF,TGTGCCATCAGTGAATATCCGACCTACAATGAGCAGTTCTTC
-,TRBV6-1,TRBJ2-1,few,CASSTELAYNEQFF,TGTGCCAGCAGTACAGAACTGGCCTACAATGAGCAGTTCTTC
-,TRBV4-1,TRBJ1-5,-,CASSQGGRNQPQHF,TGCGCCAGCAGCCAAGGGGGTCGGAATCAGCCCCAGCATTTT
TRBD1,TRBV4-1,TRBJ2-1,few,CASSRSGTGIADEQFF,TGCGCCAGCAGCCGTTCCGGGACAGGGATCGCTGATGAGCAGTTCTTC
TRBD2,TRBV5-1,TRBJ2-7,few,CASSLVGRTYEQYF,TGCGCCAGCAGCTTGGTCGGGAGGACCTACGAGCAGTACTTC